Listed here is a single T cell receptor (beta chain). The antigen is not known. The data belong to a study of CD8+CD57+ T cells in acquired aplastic anemia. Germline V CDR1 and CDR2: SGHDN, FVKESK. CDR3 length equals 14 residues. Trimming cost V 0 bases and J 10 bases, with 10 bases left between them. Notes on the study in general: The CD8+ Simpson's diversity of patients and controls was not significantly different.

CDR3 and TCR beta VDJ profiling relied on a genomic DNA template. TCRdb itself ran the reads through MiXCR, one entry per CDR3 protein. The sample lists 150,000 to 200,000 distinct CDR3 sequences; approximately 44% were seen once. The genes are TRBV14 and TRBJ1-6; TRBD1 might be the D (5 bases). The receptor was derived from a human donor in good health. Material: sorted CD4+, CD8+, or CD8+CD57+ T cells (not recorded which) from PBMCs. Here the CDR3 DNA reads TGTGCCAGCAGCCAAGATTTCGGGGACTCACCCCTCCACTTT. Encoded protein: CASSQDFGDSPLHF.